A single sample gave rise to the 29 T cell receptor beta chains below, sequenced in a study of cytomegalovirus exposure and HLA in healthy donors. Primers: 60 Vbeta forward and 13 Jbeta reverse. Some clones are missing from TCRdb's copy, which holds only in-frame ones; the method was immunoSEQ multiplex PCR. This table holds nearly 80,000 clones, 79% found once. The sequenced sample consisted of PBMCs. The receptor source for this set is a woman aged 35 to 49 in good health and CMV-seropositive.

The V call is TRBV15, the J call TRBJ2-7, with a tentative D call TRBD1 (6 bases). Germline CDR1 reads LNHNV; CDR2 reads YYDKDF (reference sequence). This CDR3 is 16 amino acids long. Trimming removed 5 bases from V and 5 bases from J, with 22 bases in between. The CDR3 sequence: CATSPDPQGPRDEQYF. For the CDR3, the DNA is TGTGCCACCAGCCCCGACCCACAGGGACCGCGGGACGAGCAGTACTTC.

The chain carries TRBV10-3 and TRBJ2-7, with TRBD2 identical over 7 bases. The CDR3 totals 13 residues. CDR1 ENHRY and CDR2 SYGVKD come from the germline V gene. Germline trimming cut 6 bases from V and 6 bases from J; bases unmatched to any gene: 8. CDR3 in amino acids: CAISPGPGGEQYF. The CDR3 DNA is TGTGCCATCAGCCCCGGACCGGGAGGCGAGCAGTACTTC.

This sequence joins TRBV6-5 and TRBJ1-3, with unresolved D. The CDR3 consists of 10 residues. V dropped 8 bases and J dropped 4 bases, with 3 bases sitting between them. The germline CDR1 and CDR2 sequences are MNHEY and SVGAGI. The CDR3 protein is CASEGNTIYF. CDR3 coding DNA: TGTGCCAGCGAGGGAAACACCATATATTTT.

The chain couples TRBV29-1 to TRBJ2-1; D is ambiguous. The V end lost 1 base, the J end lost 10 bases, and 8 bases lay between the germline ends. Looked up from germline, CDR1 is SQVTM and CDR2 is ANQGSEA. This CDR3 region has 11 residues. Here the CDR3 reads CSVEGTGEQFF. The CDR3 DNA is TGCAGCGTTGAAGGAACCGGGGAGCAGTTCTTC.

The CDR3 DNA sequence: TGCAGCGTTGAAGATAGCACTAGCCATGAGCAGTTCTTC. As protein: CSVEDSTSHEQFF. This sequence joins TRBV29-1 and TRBJ2-1, with D possibly matching TRBD2 (6 bases). The CDR3 is 13 amino acids. Trimming removed 0 bases from V and 8 bases from J, with 11 bases in between. Germline-derived CDR1 and CDR2 are SQVTM and ANQGSEA.

The chain has TRBV27 and TRBJ2-1; 10 bases align to TRBD2. This CDR3 is built from 17 residues. After removal of 7 bases from V and 9 bases from J, the junction contained 18 bases not matched to a gene. Per germline, CDR1 MNHEY and CDR2 SMNVEV (reference sequence). Written as DNA, the CDR3 is TGTGCCAGCACCTTTCGTATAGCGGGAGGAGAGGTTGGTGAGCAGTTCTTC. The encoded protein is CASTFRIAGGEVGEQFF.

The rearrangement uses TRBV27 and TRBJ1-1; 8 nucleotides agree with TRBD1. V lost 2 bases and J lost 5; bases outside the gene matches: 7. CDR3 length equals 15 residues. CDR1 and CDR2 (germline): MNHEY, SMNVEV (reference sequence). DNA for the CDR3: TGTGCCAGCAGTTTAAGGACAGGGTGGGATACTGAAGCTTTCTTT. Amino acid sequence: CASSLRTGWDTEAFF.

The CDR3 DNA reads TGTGCCAGCTCACCTGGCTTCGGACAGGGGGAGACCCAGTACTTC. This gives the protein CASSPGFGQGETQYF. The chain links TRBV18 to TRBJ2-5, with TRBD1 identical over 9 bases. The V gene end was trimmed by 3 bases and the J gene end by 5 bases; junction bases not matched to a gene: 7. CDR3 length: 15 residues. Germline V gene sequence: CDR1 KGHSH, CDR2 LQKENI.

The V gene is TRBV7-2, the J gene TRBJ2-7; TRBD1 matches at 7 bases. CDR1 and CDR2 from the germline V gene are SGHTA and FQGNSA. With V trimmed by 5 bases and J by 0 bases, 7 bases remained unmatched. This CDR3 region has 15 residues. DNA of the CDR3: TGTGCCAGCAGCCCTAGGACAGGCGGCTCCTACGAGCAGTACTTC. Encoded protein: CASSPRTGGSYEQYF.

CDR3 sequence (DNA): TGTGCCAGCAGCTCTCTCGGAGATAAGGACAGGGGCCCGGAGACCCAGTACTTC. Translating gives CASSSLGDKDRGPETQYF. V is TRBV7-3 and J is TRBJ2-5; 9 bases map to TRBD1. Germline loops: CDR1 SGHTA, CDR2 FQGTGA. The CDR3 runs to 18 residues. The J segment lost 5 bases and the V segment lost 4 bases, leaving 17 bases of the junction unmatched.

J is TRBJ1-2 and V is TRBV25-1, with no clear D. This CDR3 contains 15 residues. V was trimmed by 6 bases and J by 0 bases, leaving 14 bases between them. Germline CDR1 is MGHDK and CDR2 is SYGVNS. The CDR3 bases are TGTGCCAGCAGCGGTTGGAGGGTAGCTAACTATGGCTACACCTTC. This sequence encodes CASSGWRVANYGYTF.

The chain has TRBV7-9 and TRBJ1-2, with 7 bases matching TRBD1. The CDR3 consists of 15 residues. After removal of 5 bases from V and 4 bases from J, the junction contained 10 bases not matched to a gene. The germline gives CDR1 SEHNR, CDR2 FQNEAQ (reference sequence). The DNA for the CDR3 is TGTGCCAGCAGCCTCAGAGGGGGCGGCGGCTATGGCTACACCTTC. It codes for CASSLRGGGGYGYTF.

The chain couples TRBV5-1 to TRBJ2-1; 9 bases are a match to TRBD2. Germline V CDR1 and CDR2: SGHRS, YFSETQ. J gave up 1 base and V 4 bases, and 12 bases lay outside the gene matches. The CDR3 has 18 amino acids. The CDR3 loop is CASSQISTSGQSYNEQFF. For the CDR3, the DNA is TGCGCCAGCAGCCAAATCTCAACTAGCGGGCAATCCTACAATGAGCAGTTCTTC.

The chain joins TRBV30 to TRBJ1-2, with 9 bases identical to TRBD1. The CDR3 runs to 16 residues. Germline V gene data show CDR1 as GTSNPN and CDR2 as SVGIG (reference sequence). After removal of 0 bases from V and 4 bases from J, the junction contained 9 bases not matched to a gene. The CDR3 bases are TGTGCCTGGAGTGTAGGGTCCGGGACAGGGTCCTATGGCTACACCTTC. Translating gives CAWSVGSGTGSYGYTF.

The chain is built from TRBV27 and TRBJ1-1, with 9 bases lining up with TRBD1. This CDR3 is built from 14 residues. The ends lost 6 bases at V and 8 bases at J; junction bases unmatched: 10. Germline assignment: CDR1 MNHEY and CDR2 SMNVEV (reference sequence). DNA for the CDR3: TGTGCCAGCAGAGCCGGGACAGGGCCCATAGAAGCTTTCTTT. It specifies CASRAGTGPIEAFF.

V gene TRBV6-1 combines with J gene TRBJ1-2; 9 bases line up with TRBD1. V shed 6 bases and J 4 bases; nucleotides not matched to a gene: 6. CDR3 length equals 14 residues. CDR1 MNHNS and CDR2 SASEGT come from the germline V gene. DNA for the CDR3: TGTGCCAGCAGAACGGGACAGGGAAGCTATGGCTACACCTTC. Protein sequence: CASRTGQGSYGYTF.

This clone was seen a few times. The chain has TRBV6-1 and TRBJ2-2, with TRBD1 matching 7 bases. The CDR3 covers 15 residues. V gave up 8 bases and J gave up 3 bases; unmatched junction bases: 9. From germline, CDR1 is MNHNS and CDR2 SASEGT. This chain's CDR3 is CASLHRQGDTGELFF. CDR3 bases: TGTGCCAGCCTACACCGCCAGGGGGACACCGGGGAGCTGTTTTTT.

The chain couples TRBV7-9 to TRBJ1-2, with no clear D. The germline V gene has CDR1 SEHNR and CDR2 FQNEAQ (reference sequence). The CDR3 has 14 amino acids. Trimming removed 0 bases from V and 8 bases from J, with 13 bases in between. This CDR3 is CASSLAAPMEGYTF. The CDR3 DNA sequence: TGTGCCAGCAGCTTAGCGGCACCTATGGAGGGCTACACCTTC.

The chain joins TRBV7-2 to TRBJ2-7, with 10 bases identical to TRBD2. V trimming: 5 bases; J trimming: 6 bases; junction bases outside the gene matches: 19. The CDR3 loop spans 18 amino acids. Per the germline V gene, CDR1 is SGHTA and CDR2 is FQGNSA. The CDR3 sequence is CASSPLAGARGLVSEQYF. The DNA for the CDR3 is TGTGCCAGCAGCCCTCTAGCGGGAGCTCGAGGCCTGGTAAGCGAGCAGTACTTC.

The sample holds a few counts of this clone. The chain uses TRBV5-1 and TRBJ2-2; TRBD1 aligns across 8 bases. The V segment lost 2 bases and the J segment 5 bases; nucleotides outside the gene matches: 5. Germline V lookup: CDR1 SGHRS, CDR2 YFSETQ. This CDR3 has 15 amino acids. The DNA of the CDR3 is TGCGCCAGCAGCTTTGGACAGGGTGGGACCGGGGAGCTGTTTTTT. Translation: CASSFGQGGTGELFF. The variable domain in full, completed from reference TRBV5-1 and TRBJ2-2, reads KAGVTQTPRYLIKTRGQQVTLSCSPISGHRSVSWYQQTPGQGLQFLFEYFSETQRNKGNFPGRFSGRQFSNSRSEMNVSTLELGDSALYLCASSFGQGGTGELFFGEGSRLTVL.

In regard to this clone: The junction and the germline gene differ at one end; a read error may be behind it. This chain joins TRBV29-1 and TRBJ1-2, with TRBD1 matching over 9 bases. Germline V gene sequence: CDR1 SQVTM, CDR2 ANQGSEA. There are 13 residues in the CDR3. In nucleotides, the CDR3 is TGCTGCGTTAGGGGACAGGGTCATTATGGCTACACCTTC. Translation: CCVRGQGHYGYTF.

This chain links TRBV7-2 with TRBJ1-4; 8 nucleotides match TRBD1. Per germline, CDR1 SGHTA and CDR2 FQGNSA. The CDR3 loop spans 14 amino acids. Losses at the gene ends were 5 bases for V and 7 bases for J; bases not matched to a gene: 6. This CDR3 is CASSPTGGGEKLFF. CDR3 coding DNA: TGTGCCAGCAGCCCTACAGGGGGAGGTGAAAAACTGTTTTTT.

The V call is TRBV18, the J call TRBJ2-7; 7 nucleotides align to TRBD2. The CDR3 length is 15 residues. V dropped 6 bases and J dropped 6; count of bases not matched to a gene: 14. Per germline, CDR1 KGHSH and CDR2 LQKENI. The CDR3 DNA reads TGTGCCAGCTCCCCAAGAGGGGCGGGAGCCTTCGAGCAGTACTTC. Protein: CASSPRGAGAFEQYF.

The chain recombines TRBV29-1 with TRBJ1-1; D is perhaps TRBD1 (6 bases). V gave up 4 bases and J gave up 0 bases, with 9 bases separating them. Germline V lookup: CDR1 SQVTM, CDR2 ANQGSEA. The CDR3 totals 13 residues. The CDR3 DNA reads TGCAGCGTTGCCGGACAGATGAACACTGAAGCTTTCTTT. Encoded protein: CSVAGQMNTEAFF.

The chain combines TRBV18 with TRBJ1-1; TRBD1 matches at 7 bases. The germline V gene encodes CDR1 KGHSH and CDR2 LQKENI. V dropped 3 bases and J dropped 0; count of bases not matched to a gene: 10. The CDR3 has 17 amino acids. CDR3 amino acids: CASSPLRQGDMNTEAFF. CDR3 bases: TGTGCCAGCTCACCCCTACGACAGGGCGATATGAACACTGAAGCTTTCTTT.

This chain uses TRBV5-6 with TRBJ2-7; weak D call: TRBD2 (6 bases). Trimming cost V 5 bases and J 3 bases, with 15 bases left between them. CDR3 length equals 14 residues. Germline V CDR1 and CDR2: SGHDT, YYEEEE. The CDR3 region has the DNA TGTGCCAGCAGTTTACCAGGGACTCTCTACGAGCAGTACTTC. It translates to CASSLPGTLYEQYF.

The CDR3 DNA is TGTGCCAGCTCACCTGTCGGCTCGGGGAATCAGCCCCAGCATTTT. This encodes CASSPVGSGNQPQHF. The chain couples TRBV18 to TRBJ1-5; the D is unclear. This CDR3 spans 15 amino acids. Germline CDR1 KGHSH, CDR2 LQKENI. Trimming removed 3 bases at V and 4 bases at J, with 13 bases between.

V gene TRBV2 combines with J gene TRBJ1-1; D gene unclear. The CDR3 sequence is 13 residues long. The V and J ends lost 7 bases and 2 bases respectively, with 11 bases between them. CDR1 is SNHLY and CDR2 is FYNNEI in the germline V gene. In DNA form, the CDR3 reads TGTGCCAGCATGAGGGATTATAACACTGAAGCTTTCTTT. Its translation: CASMRDYNTEAFF.

The chain recombines TRBV6-5 with TRBJ2-3, with TRBD1 identical over 7 bases. The CDR3 length is 13 residues. V shed 7 bases, J shed 6 bases, and the junction held 7 bases outside the gene matches. The V gene's germline CDR1 is MNHEY and CDR2 SVGAGI. In DNA form, the CDR3 reads TGTGCCAGCACGTACAACAGGGGTGATACGCAGTATTTT. It specifies CASTYNRGDTQYF.